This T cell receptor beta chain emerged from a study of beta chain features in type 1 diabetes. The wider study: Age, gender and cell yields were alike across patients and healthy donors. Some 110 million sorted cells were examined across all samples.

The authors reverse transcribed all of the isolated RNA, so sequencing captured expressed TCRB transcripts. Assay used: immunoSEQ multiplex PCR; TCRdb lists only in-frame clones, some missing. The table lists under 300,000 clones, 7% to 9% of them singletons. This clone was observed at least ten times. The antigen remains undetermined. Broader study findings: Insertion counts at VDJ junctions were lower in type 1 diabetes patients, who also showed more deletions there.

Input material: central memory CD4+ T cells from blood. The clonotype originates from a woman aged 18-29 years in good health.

CDR3 region: CASSPGQGVETQYF. CDR3 nucleotides: TGTGCCAGCAGCCCAGGACAGGGCGTCGAGACCCAGTACTTC. The genes are TRBV7-9 and TRBJ2-5, with 8 positions matching TRBD1. The CDR3 runs 14 residues. Germline CDR1 reads SEHNR; CDR2 reads FQNEAQ (reference sequence). Trimming cost V 5 bases and J 5 bases; bases outside gene matches: 7.